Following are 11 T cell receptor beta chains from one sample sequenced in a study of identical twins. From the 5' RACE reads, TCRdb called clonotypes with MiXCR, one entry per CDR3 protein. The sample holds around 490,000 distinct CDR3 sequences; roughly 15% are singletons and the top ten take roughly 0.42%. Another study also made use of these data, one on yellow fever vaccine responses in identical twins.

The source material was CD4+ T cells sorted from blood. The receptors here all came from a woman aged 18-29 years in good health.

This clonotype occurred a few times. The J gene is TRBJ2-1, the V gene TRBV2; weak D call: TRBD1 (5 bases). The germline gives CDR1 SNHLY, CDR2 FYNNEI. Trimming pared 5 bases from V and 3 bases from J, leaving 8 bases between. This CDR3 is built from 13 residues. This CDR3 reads CASSLTDYNEQFF. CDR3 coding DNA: TGTGCCAGCAGTTTGACAGACTACAATGAGCAGTTCTTC.

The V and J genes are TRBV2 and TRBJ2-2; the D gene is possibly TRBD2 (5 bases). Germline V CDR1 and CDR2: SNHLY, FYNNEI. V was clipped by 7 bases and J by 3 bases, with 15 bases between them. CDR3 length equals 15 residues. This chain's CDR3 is CASISEVAYTGELFF. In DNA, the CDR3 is TGTGCCAGCATCTCGGAGGTTGCCTACACCGGGGAGCTGTTTTTT.

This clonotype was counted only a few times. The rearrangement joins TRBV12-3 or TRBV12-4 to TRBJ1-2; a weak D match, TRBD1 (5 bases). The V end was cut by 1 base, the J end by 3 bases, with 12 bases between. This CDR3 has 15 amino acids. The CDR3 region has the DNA TGTGCCAGCAGTTTAGGAGTCCGGGGGGACTATGGCTACACCTTC. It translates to CASSLGVRGDYGYTF.

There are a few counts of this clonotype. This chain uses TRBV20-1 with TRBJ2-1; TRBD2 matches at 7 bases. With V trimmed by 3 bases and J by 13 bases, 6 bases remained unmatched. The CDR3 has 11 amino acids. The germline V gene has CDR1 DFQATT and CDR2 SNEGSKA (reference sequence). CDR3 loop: CSASGPGLQFF. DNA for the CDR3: TGCAGTGCTAGTGGTCCGGGACTACAGTTCTTC.

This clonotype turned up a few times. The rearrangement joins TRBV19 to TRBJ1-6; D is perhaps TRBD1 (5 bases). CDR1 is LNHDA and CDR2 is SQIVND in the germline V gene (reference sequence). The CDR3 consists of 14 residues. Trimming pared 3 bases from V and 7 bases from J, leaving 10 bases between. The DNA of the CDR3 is TGTGCCAGTAGTATGGGTGGGGACAATTCACCCCTCCACTTT. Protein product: CASSMGGDNSPLHF.

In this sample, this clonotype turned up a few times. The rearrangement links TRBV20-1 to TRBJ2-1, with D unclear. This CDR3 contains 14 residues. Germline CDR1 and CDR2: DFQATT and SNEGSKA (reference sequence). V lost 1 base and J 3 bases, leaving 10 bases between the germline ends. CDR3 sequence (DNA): TGCAGTGCTAGAGGGCCCCTAGGCTACAATGAGCAGTTCTTC. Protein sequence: CSARGPLGYNEQFF.

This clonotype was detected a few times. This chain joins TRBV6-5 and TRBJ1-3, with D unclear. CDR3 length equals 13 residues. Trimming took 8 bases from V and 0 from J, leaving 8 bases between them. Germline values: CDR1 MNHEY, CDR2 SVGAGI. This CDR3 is CASRSISGNTIYF. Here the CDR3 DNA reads TGTGCCAGCCGTTCGATCTCTGGAAACACCATATATTTT.

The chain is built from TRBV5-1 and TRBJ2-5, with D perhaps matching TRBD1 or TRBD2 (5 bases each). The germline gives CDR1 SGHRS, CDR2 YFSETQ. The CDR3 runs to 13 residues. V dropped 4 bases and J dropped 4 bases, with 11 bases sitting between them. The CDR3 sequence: CASSAGAGETQYF. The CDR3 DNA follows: TGCGCCAGCAGCGCCGGGGCTGGAGAGACCCAGTACTTC.

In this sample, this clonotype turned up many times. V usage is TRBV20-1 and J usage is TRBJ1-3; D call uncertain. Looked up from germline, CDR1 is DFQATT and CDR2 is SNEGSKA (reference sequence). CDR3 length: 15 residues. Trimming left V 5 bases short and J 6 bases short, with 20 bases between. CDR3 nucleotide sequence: TGCAGTGCTCCCCCGGAAAGGCCAGCAGAAAACACCATATATTTT. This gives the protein CSAPPERPAENTIYF.

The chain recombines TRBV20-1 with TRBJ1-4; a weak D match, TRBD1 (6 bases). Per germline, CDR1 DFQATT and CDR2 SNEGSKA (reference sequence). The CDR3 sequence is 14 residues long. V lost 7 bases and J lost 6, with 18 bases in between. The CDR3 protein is CSGREQGVHEKLFF. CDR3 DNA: TGCAGTGGCCGTGAACAGGGTGTACATGAAAAACTGTTTTTT.

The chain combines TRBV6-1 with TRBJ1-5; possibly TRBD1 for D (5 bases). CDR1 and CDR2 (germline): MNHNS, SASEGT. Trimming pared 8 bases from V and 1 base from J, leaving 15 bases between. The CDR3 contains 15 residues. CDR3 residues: CASGNFGASNQPQHF. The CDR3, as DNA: TGTGCCAGCGGCAACTTCGGGGCGAGCAATCAGCCCCAGCATTTT.